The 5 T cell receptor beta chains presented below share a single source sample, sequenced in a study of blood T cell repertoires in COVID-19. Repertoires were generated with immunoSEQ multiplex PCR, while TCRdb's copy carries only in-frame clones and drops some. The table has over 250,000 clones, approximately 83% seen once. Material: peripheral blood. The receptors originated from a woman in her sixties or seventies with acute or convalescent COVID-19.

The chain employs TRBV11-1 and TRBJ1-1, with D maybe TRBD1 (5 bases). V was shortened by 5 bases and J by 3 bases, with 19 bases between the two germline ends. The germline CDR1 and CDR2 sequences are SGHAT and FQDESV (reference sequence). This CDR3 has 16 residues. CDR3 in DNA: TGTGCCAGCAGCCCGCCCCAAGGGGCCCCCTACACTGAAGCTTTCTTT. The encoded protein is CASSPPQGAPYTEAFF.

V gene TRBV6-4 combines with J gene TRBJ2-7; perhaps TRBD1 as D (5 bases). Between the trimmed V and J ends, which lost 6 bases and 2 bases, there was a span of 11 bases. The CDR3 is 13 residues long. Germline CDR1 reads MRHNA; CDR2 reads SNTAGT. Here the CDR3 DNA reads TGTGCCAGCAGCGGCAGGGAAACCTACGAGCAGTACTTC. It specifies CASSGRETYEQYF.

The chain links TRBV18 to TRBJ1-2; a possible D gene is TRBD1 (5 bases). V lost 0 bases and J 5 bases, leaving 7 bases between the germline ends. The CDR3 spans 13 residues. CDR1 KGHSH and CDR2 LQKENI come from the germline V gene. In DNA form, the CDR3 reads TGTGCCAGCTCACCACCCCGGGGGTATGGCTACACCTTC. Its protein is CASSPPRGYGYTF.

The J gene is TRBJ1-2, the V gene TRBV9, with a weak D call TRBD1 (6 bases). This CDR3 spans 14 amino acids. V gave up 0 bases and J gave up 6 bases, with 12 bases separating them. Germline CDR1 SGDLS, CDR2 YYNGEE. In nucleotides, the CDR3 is TGTGCCAGCAGCGTAGAGGGGGGGGCCGATGGCTACACCTTC. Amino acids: CASSVEGGADGYTF.

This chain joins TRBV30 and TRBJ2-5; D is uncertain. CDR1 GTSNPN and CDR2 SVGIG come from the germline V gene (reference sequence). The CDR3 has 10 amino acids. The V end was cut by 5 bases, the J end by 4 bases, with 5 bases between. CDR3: CAWARETQYF. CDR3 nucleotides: TGTGCCTGGGCGAGAGAGACCCAGTACTTC.